This TCR beta chain came from a study of cytomegalovirus exposure and HLA in healthy donors. This CDR3 has 13 residues. V was cut by 2 bases and J by 4 bases, with 7 bases left in between. In germline, CDR1 is SGDLS, CDR2 YYNGEE. Both 60 Vbeta primers and 13 Jbeta primers went into the PCR. This table comes from immunoSEQ multiplex PCR, and its TCRdb copy is limited to in-frame clones, with some not included. The sample consists of under 200,000 clones, about 85% of them appearing once. Sequencing was performed on PBMCs. The receptor comes from a man younger than 45 in good health and CMV-seropositive. V usage is TRBV9 and J usage is TRBJ2-1; D is unclear. CDR3 nucleotides: TGTGCCAGCAGCGTTTCGCAGTACAATGAGCAGTTCTTC. Translated: CASSVSQYNEQFF.